This T cell receptor beta chain was sequenced during a study of blood T cell repertoires in COVID-19 (dated by TCRdb to 2019 to 2021). Context from the whole study: Collaborator samples came from the United States, Italy and Spain and covered acute and convalescent phases of COVID-19. Subjects who had been exposed to COVID-19, were actively infected with it, or had recovered from it provided the deeply sampled blood TCRbeta repertoires that made up the dataset. The samples were drawn from two sources: the first 160 participants of the ongoing ImmuneRACE study, and over 950 subjects contributed by 6 global collaborators. Nearly every sample came with metadata listing a de-identified subject ID, COVID-19 status, age in years and sex. The repertoires were released in a freely available public database meant as a resource for research on the immune response to SARS-CoV-2. Where available, HLA class I and class II types were taken from metadata supplied by the sample provider and were not determined by assay-based typing. The material from the prospective study consisted of cDNA or gDNA derived from T cells, B-cell-depleted T cells, or PBMCs. Overall study results and their limits: How much clinical and demographic metadata was included differed by source and by participant, and the metadata was provided uncurated.

CDR1 is given as KGHSH and CDR2 as LQKENI, both from the germline V gene. V ends up 4 bases short and J 0 bases short, with an unmatched junction base count of 4. Reading from cysteine to phenylalanine, the CDR3 counts 17 amino acids. Here the CDR3 DNA is all that survives: 51 bases in frame from base 1. Worth noting for this clone: The clone's antigen remains unknown. Nothing much larger sits one base from this clone, and base qualities are not available.

Collaborating institutions collected whole blood in K2EDTA tubes following their own protocols. For TCRbeta analysis, collaborator samples were shipped as frozen whole blood, as isolated PBMCs, or as DNA extracted from either sample type. TCRbeta CDR3 regions were amplified from genomic DNA using the immunoSEQ Assay, a bias-controlled multiplex PCR. From the authors' description of their analysis: Within the assay, amplification of reference gene primers was used to estimate how many nucleated cells each sample contained. To quantify the absolute abundance of each unique TCRbeta CDR3 rearrangement, sequence reads were collapsed and filtered. For each sample, productive Simpson clonality was calculated by taking the square root of Simpson's diversity index across productive rearrangements. TCRdb carries this immuneACCESS record with in-frame sequences only. Its versions omit some clonotypes, under half of them owing to an unresolved V gene in the studies checked, with the rest unexplained. V and J calls and clone size come straight from that table; D and trimming were deduced from the DNA. The sample table records roughly 290,000 clones; approximately 90% of these occur just once. Together, the top ten hold 0.75% to 0.9% of the sample.

The sample was peripheral blood. Here the chain combines TRBV18 and TRBJ2-6; 9 bases in the junction line up with TRBD1. This clonotype originated in a man younger than 45 with acute or convalescent COVID-19. The nucleotide sequence reads TGTGCCAGCTCACGACAGGGGGGAAACTCTGGGGCCAACGTCCTGACTTTC. Its coded protein is CASSRQGGNSGANVLTF. With all but the CDR3 taken from the reference TRBV18 and TRBJ2-6 genes, the full variable domain is: NAGVMQNPRHLVRRRGQEARLRCSPMKGHSHVYWYRQLPEEGLKFMVYLQKENIIDESGMPKERFSAEFPKEGPSILRIQQVVRGDSAAYFCASSRQGGNSGANVLTFGAGSRLTVL.